In its sample, the clone carrying this TCR beta chain was seen once. Its specificity is unknown. The source of the sample is a study of cytomegalovirus exposure and HLA in healthy donors. The study, taken as a whole, reports: Cytomegalovirus association was listed for 164 TCR beta chains. Earlier results showed most TCR beta V segments being productive about 90% or about 30% of the time.

The J segment lost 5 bases and the V segment lost 4 bases, leaving 6 bases of the junction unmatched. The CDR3 spans 15 residues. CDR1 and CDR2 from the germline V gene are SGHNT and YYREEE (reference sequence). The PCR was carried out with 60 Vbeta primers and 13 Jbeta primers. Clones were sequenced by immunoSEQ multiplex PCR, and TCRdb holds only the in-frame ones, with some missing. The sample yields under 200,000 clones, about 68% seen once. This TCR was sampled from a female donor in good health and CMV-seronegative. The specimen was PBMCs. This chain connects TRBV5-4 to TRBJ1-4, with 9 bases lining up with TRBD1. The chain's CDR3 is CASSPGGTGNEKLFF. In DNA, the CDR3 is TGTGCCAGCAGCCCAGGGGGGACAGGGAATGAAAAACTGTTTTTT.